What follows are 14 T cell receptor beta chains derived from one specimen sequenced in a study of early T cells in non-severe SARS-CoV-2 infection. TCRdb re-derived calls from the 5' RACE reads in MiXCR, one entry per CDR3 protein. The sample lists 43,000 or so distinct CDR3 sequences; roughly 4.2% were seen once. The sample comprised whole blood. The receptors were sampled from an adult who was a healthcare worker with PCR-confirmed SARS-CoV-2 infection or an uninfected control (not recorded which).

This clonotype was counted many times. V usage is TRBV19 and J usage is TRBJ1-6; D not certain. The germline V gene has CDR1 LNHDA and CDR2 SQIVND (reference sequence). The CDR3 has 15 amino acids. Deletions cut 3 bases from V and 9 bases from J, with 15 bases between. The CDR3 loop reads CASSIPSLGSSPLHF. DNA for the CDR3: TGTGCCAGTAGTATCCCGTCTCTGGGCAGTTCACCCCTCCACTTT.

This clonotype occurred many times. The chain employs TRBV11-3 and TRBJ2-2; D might be TRBD1 (7 bases). CDR3 length equals 18 residues. The V end lost 5 bases, the J end lost 4 bases, and 23 bases lay between the germline ends. Germline lookup yields CDR1 SGHNT and CDR2 YENEEA. DNA for the CDR3: TGTGCCAGCAGCCAATGGGTTGGCAGGGGGGTCTCCACCGGGGAGCTGTTTTTT. Translation gives CASSQWVGRGVSTGELFF.

V is TRBV10-1 and J is TRBJ2-1; possible D gene TRBD1, 6 bases. This CDR3 is built from 15 residues. Germline loops: CDR1 WNHNN, CDR2 SYGVQD (reference sequence). Trimming pared 6 bases from V and 7 bases from J, leaving 19 bases between. CDR3 coding DNA: TGCGCCAGCAGCACCGGGACAAACGGTTTGAATGAGCAGTTCTTC. It yields the protein CASSTGTNGLNEQFF.

At least ten counts were recorded for this clonotype. This rearrangement joins TRBV20-1 to TRBJ1-5, with D perhaps TRBD1 (5 bases). The ends were cut back, 1 base at V and 6 bases at J, with 7 bases in the middle. Germline V gene sequence: CDR1 DFQATT, CDR2 SNEGSKA (reference sequence). The CDR3 covers 12 residues. CDR3 nucleotide sequence: TGCAGTGCTAGAGCCGGGGGTCAGCCCCAGCATTTT. This encodes CSARAGGQPQHF.

Many counts were recorded for this clonotype. The chain is built from TRBV6-1 and TRBJ1-5; no definite D call. Deletions cut 8 bases from V and 1 base from J, with 9 bases between. The CDR3 sequence is 13 residues long. From germline, CDR1 is MNHNS and CDR2 SASEGT. DNA for the CDR3: TGTGCCAGCGGAACAATGAGCAATCAGCCCCAGCATTTT. Translation gives CASGTMSNQPQHF.

This clonotype was counted only a few times. The chain links TRBV2 to TRBJ2-2, with TRBD2 matching 12 bases. The V gene's germline CDR1 is SNHLY and CDR2 FYNNEI. The CDR3 has 17 amino acids. J was trimmed by 2 bases and V by 6 bases; bases with no gene match: 7. CDR3 in amino acids: CASSVLAGGLNTGELFF. The CDR3, as DNA: TGTGCCAGCAGCGTACTAGCGGGGGGCCTCAACACCGGGGAGCTGTTTTTT.

The table lists this clonotype with many counts. The J gene is TRBJ2-2, the V gene TRBV6-2 or TRBV6-3; unclear D gene. The CDR3 is 13 amino acids. CDR1 is MNHEY, CDR2 SVGEGT, per germline. V lost 1 base and J lost 5, with 5 bases in between. The CDR3 loop is CASSYWATGELFF. CDR3 in DNA: TGTGCCAGCAGTTACTGGGCAACCGGGGAGCTGTTTTTT.

This clonotype was detected a few times. The gene calls are TRBV29-1 and TRBJ2-3; D is uncertain. The CDR3 length is 12 residues. CDR1 SQVTM and CDR2 ANQGSEA come from the germline V gene. V lost 0 bases and J 5 bases, leaving 6 bases between the germline ends. CDR3 in amino acids: CSVEDWGDTQYF. The CDR3 DNA reads as TGCAGCGTTGAAGATTGGGGAGATACGCAGTATTTT.

This clonotype appeared many times. V usage is TRBV7-2 and J usage is TRBJ1-1; possible D gene TRBD1, 6 bases. CDR3 length: 15 residues. V was trimmed by 2 bases and J by 5 bases, leaving 15 bases between them. CDR1 is SGHTA and CDR2 is FQGNSA in the germline V gene. The CDR3: CASSLHTQGWTEAFF. The CDR3 DNA reads TGTGCCAGCAGCTTACATACCCAGGGGTGGACTGAAGCTTTCTTT.

This clonotype has at least ten counts. The V and J genes are TRBV10-3 and TRBJ1-1, with a weak D call TRBD1 (5 bases). The germline gives CDR1 ENHRY, CDR2 SYGVKD. CDR3 length: 14 residues. Trimming left V 3 bases short and J 6 bases short, with 14 bases between. The CDR3 reads CAISEPGGRPEAFF. The CDR3 DNA reads as TGTGCCATCAGTGAACCGGGGGGGAGGCCTGAAGCTTTCTTT.

This clonotype was recorded many times. The chain employs TRBV5-1 and TRBJ1-2; perhaps TRBD1 as D (6 bases). The CDR3 totals 13 residues. Per the germline V gene, CDR1 is SGHRS and CDR2 is YFSETQ. V shed 4 bases and J shed 4 bases, with 11 bases lying between them. The CDR3 region has the DNA TGCGCCAGCAGCGAGGGACACTCCTATGGCTACACCTTC. Encoded protein: CASSEGHSYGYTF.

This clonotype was seen repeatedly, ten times or more. The chain is built from TRBV18 and TRBJ2-1; 11 bases fit TRBD2. The CDR3 is made up of 18 amino acids. The V segment lost 3 bases and the J segment 0 bases; nucleotides outside the gene matches: 7. Germline lookup yields CDR1 KGHSH and CDR2 LQKENI. The CDR3 reads CASSPGLAGGPSYNEQFF. The DNA for the CDR3 is TGTGCCAGCTCACCCGGTCTAGCGGGAGGTCCCTCCTACAATGAGCAGTTCTTC. The complete variable domain, with remaining parts taken from reference TRBV18 and TRBJ2-1, reads NAGVMQNPRHLVRRRGQEARLRCSPMKGHSHVYWYRQLPEEGLKFMVYLQKENIIDESGMPKERFSAEFPKEGPSILRIQQVVRGDSAAYFCASSPGLAGGPSYNEQFFGPGTRLTVL.

This clonotype was counted ten times or more. V gene TRBV5-1 combines with J gene TRBJ2-1; TRBD2 agrees at 9 bases. Losses at the gene ends were 4 bases for V and 6 bases for J; bases not matched to a gene: 11. This CDR3 has 16 residues. The V gene's germline CDR1 is SGHRS and CDR2 YFSETQ. The CDR3 nucleotides are TGCGCCAGCAGCCGTCAGGCGGGAGGGCCTGGCAATGAGCAGTTCTTC. Translated: CASSRQAGGPGNEQFF.

This clonotype was seen at least ten times. V usage is TRBV27 and J usage is TRBJ2-7, with unresolved D. The CDR3 runs 16 residues. Germline CDR1 reads MNHEY; CDR2 reads SMNVEV (reference sequence). V was shortened by 0 bases and J by 2 bases, with 14 bases between the two germline ends. Written as DNA, the CDR3 is TGTGCCAGCAGTTTATCGCTCGGGCAGATAACCTACGAGCAGTACTTC. This gives the protein CASSLSLGQITYEQYF.